The 20 T cell receptor beta chains below were found in one sample sequenced in a study of blood T cell repertoires in COVID-19. The assay was immunoSEQ multiplex PCR, and TCRdb's table has in-frame clones only and misses some. The profile shows about 140,000 clones, about 82% of them singletons. The specimen sequenced was peripheral blood. The receptors come from a woman of 80 years or more with active or convalescent COVID-19.

This chain joins TRBV5-4 and TRBJ2-3; TRBD2 matches 7 bases. In germline, CDR1 is SGHNT, CDR2 YYREEE (reference sequence). J was trimmed by 3 bases and V by 3 bases; bases with no gene match: 4. The CDR3 consists of 14 residues. For the CDR3, the DNA is TGTGCCAGCAGCTGGGGGGGGGATACAGATACGCAGTATTTT. Its protein is CASSWGGDTDTQYF. Complete variable domain (other parts from reference TRBV5-4 and TRBJ2-3): ETGVTQSPTHLIKTRGQQVTLRCSSQSGHNTVSWYQQALGQGPQFIFQYYREEENGRGNFPPRFSGLQFPNYSSELNVNALELDDSALYLCASSWGGDTDTQYFGPGTRLTVL.

The chain is built from TRBV7-2 and TRBJ2-3; D remains unclear. The germline V gene encodes CDR1 SGHTA and CDR2 FQGNSA. The CDR3 length is 15 residues. Trimming removed 2 bases from V and 0 bases from J, with 9 bases in between. The CDR3 nucleotides are TGTGCCAGCAGCTTAACTACCACTAGCACAGATACGCAGTATTTT. The encoded protein is CASSLTTTSTDTQYF.

J is TRBJ1-5 and V is TRBV18; D not certain. This CDR3 comprises 17 residues. With 4 bases removed from V and 0 bases from J, the gap between germline ends came to 16 bases. The germline CDR1 and CDR2 sequences are KGHSH and LQKENI. CDR3 sequence reads: CASSQNPSVYSNQPQHF. Written as DNA, the CDR3 is TGTGCCAGCTCACAAAATCCCTCCGTATATAGCAATCAGCCCCAGCATTTT.

The chain is built from TRBV12-3 or TRBV12-4 and TRBJ2-7; no firm D call. Trimming shortened V by 4 bases and J by 7 bases, and 8 bases separated the two germline ends. This CDR3 is built from 11 residues. The CDR3 sequence is CASSSTREQYF. Here the CDR3 DNA reads TGTGCCAGCAGTTCCACCCGGGAGCAGTACTTC.

This clone has at least ten counts. The chain combines TRBV9 with TRBJ1-2, with TRBD1 as a possible D gene (6 bases). The V gene lost 5 bases and the J gene lost 5 bases, with 16 bases spanning the gap. The CDR3 runs 14 residues. Germline CDR1 and CDR2: SGDLS and YYNGEE. The DNA of the CDR3 is TGTGCCAGCAGTCAACAGGGATCGTTATATGGCTACACCTTC. Translating gives CASSQQGSLYGYTF.

V and J are TRBV9 and TRBJ2-2; TRBD1 might be the D (6 bases). V lost 3 bases and J lost 0, with 12 bases in between. Germline V gene sequence: CDR1 SGDLS, CDR2 YYNGEE. The CDR3 extends over 16 amino acids. The CDR3 loop reads CASSADRTANTGELFF. The CDR3 nucleotides read TGTGCCAGCAGCGCCGACAGGACCGCGAACACCGGGGAGCTGTTTTTT.

The gene calls are TRBV5-6 and TRBJ1-1, with D hard to call. V was clipped by 0 bases and J by 3 bases, with 15 bases between them. From germline, CDR1 is SGHDT and CDR2 YYEEEE. This CDR3 spans 16 amino acids. The CDR3 reads CASSLGARRVDTEAFF. Here the CDR3 DNA reads TGTGCCAGCAGCTTGGGGGCCCGCCGAGTCGACACTGAAGCTTTCTTT.

The V call is TRBV27, the J call TRBJ2-1, with 9 bases fitting TRBD1. This CDR3 is 14 amino acids long. The trim removed 8 bases at V and 6 bases at J, leaving 8 bases unmatched. Germline V gene data show CDR1 as MNHEY and CDR2 as SMNVEV (reference sequence). CDR3 loop: CASRTGVPSNEQFF. The CDR3 coding sequence is TGTGCCAGCCGGACAGGGGTCCCGTCCAATGAGCAGTTCTTC.

CDR3 sequence: CASSPPRGRNTEAFF. The CDR3 DNA follows: TGTGCCAGCAGCCCCCCTCGAGGGCGGAACACTGAAGCTTTCTTT. This chain joins TRBV5-4 and TRBJ1-1; D not resolved. V was trimmed by 4 bases and J by 1 base, leaving 14 bases between them. Germline V gene sequence: CDR1 SGHNT, CDR2 YYREEE (reference sequence). The CDR3 runs to 15 residues. Full variable domain (outside the CDR3, taken from reference TRBV5-4 and TRBJ1-1): ETGVTQSPTHLIKTRGQQVTLRCSSQSGHNTVSWYQQALGQGPQFIFQYYREEENGRGNFPPRFSGLQFPNYSSELNVNALELDDSALYLCASSPPRGRNTEAFFGQGTRLTVV.

The V and J genes are TRBV11-2 and TRBJ1-1; D may be TRBD1 (6 bases). CDR1 is SGHAT, CDR2 FQNNGV, per germline. With 1 base removed from V and 5 bases from J, the gap between germline ends came to 14 bases. CDR3 length: 15 amino acids. CDR3 sequence reads: CASSLGGPRGTEAFF. In DNA form, the CDR3 reads TGTGCCAGCAGCTTAGGGGGGCCCAGAGGGACTGAAGCTTTCTTT.

The chain combines TRBV4-3 with TRBJ2-1; D unresolved. Per germline, CDR1 LGHNA and CDR2 YSLEER. V dropped 0 bases and J dropped 0 bases, with 9 bases sitting between them. The CDR3 covers 16 residues. The CDR3 nucleotides read TGCGCCAGCAGCCAAGATAGCCAAAGCTCCTACAATGAGCAGTTCTTC. It yields the protein CASSQDSQSSYNEQFF.

This chain uses TRBV3-1 (or the pseudogene TRBV3-2) with TRBJ1-3; D gene uncertain. The CDR3 sequence is 14 residues long. V was cut by 5 bases and J by 1 base, with 9 bases left in between. The germline CDR1 and CDR2 sequences are LGHDT and YNNKEL (reference sequence). Written as DNA, the CDR3 is TGTGCCAGCAGCTGGTACGGGTCTGGAAACACCATATATTTT. This sequence encodes CASSWYGSGNTIYF.

This chain connects TRBV23-1 to TRBJ1-5; the D is unclear. TRBV23-1 is assigned to the ORF class and has an uncertain function. The CDR3 runs 15 residues. Trimming removed 8 bases at V and 6 bases at J, with 20 bases between. CDR3 protein: CASPQKRRNVQPQHF. CDR3 in DNA: TGCGCCAGCCCTCAAAAAAGGCGGAATGTTCAGCCCCAGCATTTT.

The chain uses TRBV19 and TRBJ1-1, with no clear D. CDR1 LNHDA and CDR2 SQIVND come from the germline V gene (reference sequence). V shed 4 bases and J shed 6 bases, with 15 bases lying between them. CDR3 length: 14 residues. CDR3 DNA: TGTGCCAGTAGTAGGCCCCGGGGAAGCGCTGAAGCTTTCTTT. Translation gives CASSRPRGSAEAFF.

This sequence joins TRBV27 and TRBJ1-1; possibly TRBD1 for D (6 bases). Germline V gives CDR1 MNHEY, CDR2 SMNVEV (reference sequence). The CDR3 is made up of 14 amino acids. The V end was cut by 5 bases, the J end by 11 bases, with 21 bases between. The CDR3 loop is CASSPQTQGPMAFF. Written as DNA, the CDR3 is TGTGCCAGCAGTCCACAGACACAGGGTCCGATGGCTTTCTTT.

This clone was seen a handful of times. The chain combines TRBV11-2 with TRBJ1-1, with 7 bases matching TRBD1. CDR3 length: 15 residues. Unmatched junction bases numbered 12, after V lost 5 bases and J lost 6 bases. Germline loops: CDR1 SGHAT, CDR2 FQNNGV. Written as DNA, the CDR3 is TGTGCCAGCAGCAACCGGGACAGATTTATACCTGAAGCTTTCTTT. Protein product: CASSNRDRFIPEAFF.

CDR3: CASTPRTGGFYGYTF. The CDR3, as DNA: TGTGCCAGCACCCCCCGAACAGGGGGCTTCTATGGCTACACCTTC. This chain uses TRBV27 with TRBJ1-2; 9 bases line up with TRBD1. The CDR3 is 15 residues long. Germline CDR1 and CDR2: MNHEY and SMNVEV (reference sequence). V lost 7 bases to trimming and J lost 4 bases; unmatched junction nucleotides: 10.

The chain uses TRBV4-1 and TRBJ1-2; 12 bases map to TRBD1. Per germline, CDR1 MGHRA and CDR2 YSYEKL. V lost 0 bases to trimming and J lost 5 bases; unmatched junction nucleotides: 4. This CDR3 is 16 amino acids long. CDR3 DNA: TGCGCCAGCAGCCAAGATATGGGACAGGGGGCATATGGCTACACCTTC. Protein: CASSQDMGQGAYGYTF.

The chain couples TRBV29-1 to TRBJ1-1, with D perhaps TRBD1 (6 bases). This CDR3 comprises 13 residues. V was trimmed by 5 bases and J by 3 bases, leaving 13 bases between them. Germline CDR1 and CDR2: SQVTM and ANQGSEA. CDR3 amino acids: CSVSTGPYTEAFF. The CDR3 region has the DNA TGCAGCGTTTCTACAGGGCCCTACACTGAAGCTTTCTTT.

The J gene is TRBJ1-4, the V gene TRBV19; no clear D. With 3 bases removed from V and 7 bases from J, the gap between germline ends came to 27 bases. CDR1 and CDR2 (germline): LNHDA, SQIVND (reference sequence). CDR3 size: 19 residues. The CDR3 coding sequence is TGTGCCAGTAGTATTGGTTGGGTTCCCGCGGTTTCAAGTCGTGAAAAACTGTTTTTT. Its translation: CASSIGWVPAVSSREKLFF. The entire variable domain, with the rest obtained from reference TRBV19 and TRBJ1-4, is as follows: DGGITQSPKYLFRKEGQNVTLSCEQNLNHDAMYWYRQDPGQGLRLIYYSQIVNDFQKGDIAEGYSVSREKKESFPLTVTSAQKNPTAFYLCASSIGWVPAVSSREKLFFGSGTQLSVL.